This TCR beta chain emerged from a study of shared clonotypes between healthy human individuals. Caucasian adults living in Nashville, Tennessee, provided all samples. Comment on this clone: Its antigen is not known.

Germline lookup yields CDR1 MGHRA and CDR2 YSYEKL. The trim removed 0 bases at V and 6 bases at J, leaving 10 bases unmatched. This CDR3 spans 17 amino acids. At a deep level, the assay was run. Measured with immunoSEQ multiplex PCR; TCRdb has only the in-frame clones, and not every one. The table lists 2 million to 3 million clones, 93% of them singletons. Overall study results and limits: Among donors, the sharing of clonotypes was expected to be influenced by sequencing depth. The study found approximately 5% of naive CD4 clonotypes shared across several donors.

The origin of this receptor is a man between 18 and 29 years old in good health. Some clones in this sample may be carry-over from other donors' samples. The sample comprised naive CD4+ T cells from PBMCs. Documented subset: CD45RA+ positively selected. The V gene is TRBV4-1, the J gene TRBJ1-5; 8 nucleotides match TRBD1. The CDR3 is CASSQDPGQVSTQPQHF. In DNA form, the CDR3 reads TGCGCCAGCAGCCAAGACCCGGGACAGGTATCTACTCAGCCCCAGCATTTT.